This TCR beta chain was obtained from a study of T cells in Graves' hyperthyroidism and ophthalmopathy. The wider study: Blood was drawn when the patient was first diagnosed and still untreated. Points from the study as a whole: Before onset, ophthalmopathy was predicted by the model a median around 6 months earlier.

The CDR3 is 15 amino acids. Germline V CDR1 and CDR2: SGDLS, YYNGEE. V was clipped by 3 bases and J by 0 bases; unmatched bases: 4. Amplification yielded TCR beta CDR3 regions, with RNA transcripts as the source. The study used the HTBI primer set for a first-round RT-PCR of the TCR CDR3. TCRdb redid the calling of the multiplex PCR reads with MiXCR, one entry per CDR3 protein. The repertoire holds around 190,000 distinct CDR3 sequences, with roughly a sixth as singletons. This clonotype was seen ten or more times. Antigen specificity is unknown. For Graves' hyperthyroidism to be stable, ophthalmopathy could not progress within 18 months. More than 8 ml fresh peripheral blood yielded the PBMCs.

The sequenced material came from blood. The chain couples TRBV9 to TRBJ1-1; 8 bases line up with TRBD1. The origin of this receptor is a woman between 45 and 60 years old with Graves' hyperthyroidism. DNA of the CDR3: TGTGCCAGCAGCGCCCGGACAGGGATGAACACTGAAGCTTTCTTT. It codes for CASSARTGMNTEAFF.